The 22 T cell receptor beta chains listed next were all sequenced from one sample in a study of T-cell reconstitution after alpha-beta-depleted transplantation in children. TCRbeta library preparation incorporated unique molecular identifiers. Each CDR3 protein is one row after TCRdb ran MiXCR on the PCR reads. This table has 440,000 or so distinct CDR3 sequences, 9.5% to 13% appearing once. The sequenced sample was PBMCs from the stem cell graft donor, obtained from the stem cell graft. These receptor sequences come from a human donor who donated a stem cell graft to a child with acute myeloid leukemia.

This clonotype has just a few counts. V usage is TRBV6-1 and J usage is TRBJ2-1, with 10 nucleotides matching TRBD1. Germline CDR1 and CDR2: MNHNS and SASEGT. V dropped 2 bases and J dropped 6; count of bases not matched to a gene: 4. The CDR3 has 15 amino acids. As DNA, the CDR3 is TGTGCCAGCAGTGAACAGAGGACAGGGGGCAATGAGCAGTTCTTC. The encoded protein is CASSEQRTGGNEQFF.

The gene calls are TRBV5-1 and TRBJ2-1, with 10 bases lining up with TRBD2. This CDR3 has 15 amino acids. Trimming removed 6 bases from V and 5 bases from J; junction bases left unmatched: 8. Germline CDR1 reads SGHRS; CDR2 reads YFSETQ. In DNA form, the CDR3 reads TGCGCCAGCACCGATACGGGACTAGCGAACAATGAGCAGTTCTTC. Translation gives CASTDTGLANNEQFF.

The gene calls are TRBV5-5 and TRBJ2-1; D not certain. This CDR3 comprises 14 residues. V was pared by 0 bases and J by 5 bases, with 9 bases between. Germline V lookup: CDR1 SGHKS, CDR2 YYEKEE (reference sequence). The CDR3 coding sequence is TGTGCCAGCAGCTTGGGGGTACAGCACAATGAGCAGTTCTTC. Translation gives CASSLGVQHNEQFF.

There are many counts of this clonotype. V usage is TRBV25-1 and J usage is TRBJ2-3; the match to TRBD1 covers 10 bases. CDR1 is MGHDK, CDR2 SYGVNS, per germline. The CDR3 runs 15 residues. With V trimmed by 4 bases and J by 4 bases, 5 bases remained unmatched. CDR3 sequence reads: CASSGGQGRSDTQYF. The DNA of the CDR3 is TGTGCCAGCAGTGGGGGACAGGGGCGGTCAGATACGCAGTATTTT. Based on the CDR3 plus reference TRBV25-1 and TRBJ2-3, the full variable domain is EADIYQTPRYLVIGTGKKITLECSQTMGHDKMYWYQQDPGMELHLIHYSYGVNSTEKGDLSSESTVSRIRTEHFPLTLESARPSHTSQYLCASSGGQGRSDTQYFGPGTRLTVL.

This clonotype was counted at least ten times. This chain joins TRBV4-2 and TRBJ2-7; a possible D gene is TRBD2 (6 bases). The CDR3 spans 15 residues. The germline V gene encodes CDR1 LGHNA and CDR2 YNFKEQ. Trimming stripped 0 bases from V and 2 bases from J, with 11 bases between. The CDR3 sequence: CASSQEISGPYEQYF. The DNA of the CDR3 is TGTGCCAGCAGCCAAGAGATTAGCGGACCCTACGAGCAGTACTTC.

The chain employs TRBV20-1 and TRBJ2-2, with D uncertain. The germline V and J ends were trimmed by 0 bases and 5 bases, with 16 bases remaining between them. Germline V lookup: CDR1 DFQATT, CDR2 SNEGSKA (reference sequence). The CDR3 contains 16 residues. The CDR3 reads CSARDNPLIRTGELFF. The CDR3 DNA follows: TGCAGTGCTAGAGATAATCCCCTTATCAGAACCGGGGAGCTGTTTTTT.

The chain carries TRBV27 and TRBJ1-5; D gene uncertain. CDR1 is MNHEY, CDR2 SMNVEV, per germline (reference sequence). This CDR3 is built from 13 residues. V dropped 6 bases and J dropped 6 bases, with 12 bases sitting between them. The CDR3 is CASREGITQPQHF. The CDR3 DNA reads as TGTGCCAGCAGAGAGGGTATTACTCAGCCCCAGCATTTT.

This clonotype has just a few counts. J is TRBJ2-1 and V is TRBV28; 7 bases map to TRBD1. V was pared by 8 bases and J by 4 bases, with 8 bases of the junction left unmatched. The germline gives CDR1 MDHEN, CDR2 SYDVKM. The CDR3 length is 14 residues. CDR3 bases: TGTGCCAGCGTCACCGACAGGGCGTACAATGAGCAGTTCTTC. Amino acid sequence: CASVTDRAYNEQFF.

This clonotype occurred many times. The genes are TRBV5-1 and TRBJ1-1; no definite D call. The germline V gene encodes CDR1 SGHRS and CDR2 YFSETQ. Trimming shortened V by 1 base and J by 0 bases, and 16 bases separated the two germline ends. The CDR3 is 17 amino acids. The CDR3 DNA follows: TGCGCCAGCAGCTTGTCCGGTGCTCGGGCCCTGAACACTGAAGCTTTCTTT. This encodes CASSLSGARALNTEAFF.

The chain links TRBV9 to TRBJ1-1, with a possible D match to TRBD1 (5 bases). The germline V and J ends were trimmed by 5 bases and 4 bases, with 18 bases remaining between them. The CDR3 is 15 residues long. The germline CDR1 and CDR2 sequences are SGDLS and YYNGEE. DNA of the CDR3: TGTGCCAGCAGTTCCGTTAGCCACGGGGGCACTGAAGCTTTCTTT. This encodes CASSSVSHGGTEAFF.

Points on this clonotype: A read error may be the cause here, since a much bigger clone is one base away. This chain joins TRBV20-1 and TRBJ2-3, with 7 bases that match TRBD1. This CDR3 has 13 residues. Germline V gives CDR1 DFQATT, CDR2 SNEGSKA (reference sequence). CDR3 bases: TGCAGTGCTAGATACAGGGGTACAGATACGCGGTATTTT. This codes for CSARYRGTDTRYF.

This CDR3 reads CSARVTGELFF. The CDR3 coding sequence is TGCAGTGCTAGAGTGACCGGGGAGCTGTTTTTT. V gene TRBV20-1 combines with J gene TRBJ2-2; D is unclear. Germline assignment: CDR1 DFQATT and CDR2 SNEGSKA (reference sequence). The CDR3 runs 11 residues. The V and J ends lost 1 base and 5 bases respectively, with 2 bases between them.

There are a few counts of this clonotype. V usage is TRBV7-9 and J usage is TRBJ2-7; 9 nucleotides line up with TRBD2. The germline V gene has CDR1 SEHNR and CDR2 FQNEAQ (reference sequence). After removal of 4 bases from V and 3 bases from J, the junction contained 4 bases not matched to a gene. The CDR3 runs to 14 residues. The CDR3 DNA reads as TGTGCCAGCAGCTCCTTTAGCGGGAGCTACGAGCAGTACTTC. Its translation is CASSSFSGSYEQYF.

This clonotype was counted once. V and J are TRBV7-2 and TRBJ2-3; D is unclear. The CDR3 runs to 13 residues. V was pared by 4 bases and J by 5 bases, with 10 bases between. Looked up from germline, CDR1 is SGHTA and CDR2 is FQGNSA. CDR3 in DNA: TGTGCCAGCAGCTCAGCGACGCTAGATACGCAGTATTTT. This codes for CASSSATLDTQYF.

V gene TRBV12-3 or TRBV12-4 combines with J gene TRBJ2-7; D is unresolved. The length of the CDR3 is 14 residues. V was clipped by 6 bases and J by 3 bases, with 15 bases between them. CDR3 protein: CASSPLEKLYEQYF. The CDR3 region has the DNA TGTGCCAGCAGCCCCTTGGAGAAACTCTACGAGCAGTACTTC.

As to this clonotype: An end of the junction does not agree with germline; a read error may underlie this. V and J are TRBV5-6 and TRBJ1-2; D is unresolved. This CDR3 spans 13 amino acids. Germline V lookup: CDR1 SGHDT, CDR2 YYEEEE. Written as DNA, the CDR3 is TGTGTCAGCACCTCAGACGGACTCTATGGCTACACCTTC. Translation gives CVSTSDGLYGYTF.

The chain uses TRBV18 and TRBJ2-5, with D tentatively TRBD2 (5 bases). This CDR3 region has 14 residues. V was clipped by 4 bases and J by 2 bases, with 11 bases between them. Germline V gene sequence: CDR1 KGHSH, CDR2 LQKENI. CDR3 amino acids: CASSLATRQETQYF. Written as DNA, the CDR3 is TGTGCCAGCTCACTAGCGACAAGACAAGAGACCCAGTACTTC.

The chain is built from TRBV20-1 and TRBJ2-3, with D possibly matching TRBD2 (6 bases). The CDR3 loop spans 13 amino acids. Looked up from germline, CDR1 is DFQATT and CDR2 is SNEGSKA (reference sequence). The V end lost 4 bases, the J end lost 3 bases, and 11 bases lay between the germline ends. In nucleotides, the CDR3 is TGCAGTGCTAAGGGCGGGATGACAGATACGCAGTATTTT. This codes for CSAKGGMTDTQYF.

In this sample, this clonotype turned up many times. V gene TRBV20-1 combines with J gene TRBJ2-4, with D perhaps matching TRBD1 (5 bases). CDR3 length: 13 amino acids. Germline V CDR1 and CDR2: DFQATT, SNEGSKA (reference sequence). The V end was cut by 1 base, the J end by 4 bases, with 8 bases between. For the CDR3, the DNA is TGCAGTGCTAGAGGACAGTCGAAAAACATTCAGTACTTC. This encodes CSARGQSKNIQYF.

This clonotype has only one observation. The chain is built from TRBV7-3 and TRBJ2-5, with D perhaps matching TRBD2 (5 bases). The CDR3 loop spans 15 amino acids. CDR1 SGHTA and CDR2 FQGTGA come from the germline V gene. V lost 1 base to trimming and J lost 1 base, with 10 bases between them. The CDR3 region is CASSLIPGVQETQYF. The CDR3 nucleotides are TGTGCCAGCAGCTTAATACCCGGGGTCCAAGAGACCCAGTACTTC.

The chain joins TRBV7-2 to TRBJ2-1; tentative D call: TRBD2 (6 bases). V lost 5 bases, J lost 6 bases, and 17 bases lay in between. The CDR3 runs to 15 residues. CDR1 and CDR2 from the germline V gene are SGHTA and FQGNSA. DNA for the CDR3: TGTGCCAGCAGCCCGCGGGACCTTTTTATCAATGAGCAGTTCTTC. This codes for CASSPRDLFINEQFF. Full variable domain (outside the CDR3, taken from reference TRBV7-2 and TRBJ2-1): GAGVSQSPSNKVTEKGKDVELRCDPISGHTALYWYRQSLGQGLEFLIYFQGNSAPDKSGLPSDRFSAERTGGSVSTLTIQRTQQEDSAVYLCASSPRDLFINEQFFGPGTRLTVL.

This clonotype was counted many times. This chain links TRBV6-5 with TRBJ2-5, with D perhaps given as TRBD1 or TRBD2 (5 bases each). V was trimmed by 2 bases and J by 5 bases, leaving 15 bases between them. CDR1 and CDR2 from the germline V gene are MNHEY and SVGAGI. CDR3 length: 15 residues. CDR3 coding DNA: TGTGCCAGCAGTTACGCCGGGGCAGGAAGGGAGACCCAGTACTTC. Translating it yields CASSYAGAGRETQYF.